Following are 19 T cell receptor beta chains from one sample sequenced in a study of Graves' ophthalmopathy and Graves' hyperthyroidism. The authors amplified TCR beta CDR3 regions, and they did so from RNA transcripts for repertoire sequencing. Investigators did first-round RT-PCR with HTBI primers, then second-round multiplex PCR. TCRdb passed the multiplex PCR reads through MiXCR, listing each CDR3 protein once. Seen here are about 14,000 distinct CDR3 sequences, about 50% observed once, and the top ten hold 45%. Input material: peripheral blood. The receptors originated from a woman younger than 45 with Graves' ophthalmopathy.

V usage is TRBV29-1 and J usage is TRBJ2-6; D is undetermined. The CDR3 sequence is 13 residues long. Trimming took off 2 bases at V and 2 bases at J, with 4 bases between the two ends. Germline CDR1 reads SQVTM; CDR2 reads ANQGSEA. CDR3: CSVEKAGANVLTF. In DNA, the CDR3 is TGCAGCGTTGAAAAGGCTGGGGCCAACGTCCTGACTTTC.

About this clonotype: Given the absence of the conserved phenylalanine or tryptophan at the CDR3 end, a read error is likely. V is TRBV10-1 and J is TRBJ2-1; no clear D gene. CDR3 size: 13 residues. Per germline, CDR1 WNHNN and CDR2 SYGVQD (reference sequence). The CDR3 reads CAGSESPNNGQFL. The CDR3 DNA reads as TGCGCCGGCAGTGAGTCGCCCAACAATGGGCAGTTCTTA.

The CDR3, as DNA: TGTGCCAGCAGCGCCATGGGGGGACCCTCCTACGAGCAGTACTTC. Translation gives CASSAMGGPSYEQYF. The rearrangement joins TRBV9 to TRBJ2-7, with D possibly matching TRBD2 (6 bases). This CDR3 region has 15 residues. CDR1 and CDR2 from the germline V gene are SGDLS and YYNGEE. V lost 3 bases and J 0 bases, leaving 13 bases between the germline ends.

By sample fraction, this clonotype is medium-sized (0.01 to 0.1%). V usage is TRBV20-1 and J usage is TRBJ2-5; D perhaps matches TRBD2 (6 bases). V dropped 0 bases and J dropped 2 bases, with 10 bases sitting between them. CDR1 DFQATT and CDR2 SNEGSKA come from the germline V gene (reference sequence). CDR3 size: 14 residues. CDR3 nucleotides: TGCAGTGCTAGAGATGGCGGGGTTCAAGAGACCCAGTACTTC. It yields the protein CSARDGGVQETQYF.

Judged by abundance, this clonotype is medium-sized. CDR3 sequence (DNA): TGTGCCACCAGTGATGCCGGGAGGTCTAACTATGGCTACACCTTC. Its protein product is CATSDAGRSNYGYTF. V and J are TRBV24-1 and TRBJ1-2; no firm D call. The CDR3 consists of 15 residues. CDR1 KGHDR and CDR2 SFDVKD come from the germline V gene. V dropped 3 bases and J dropped 0 bases, with 10 bases sitting between them.

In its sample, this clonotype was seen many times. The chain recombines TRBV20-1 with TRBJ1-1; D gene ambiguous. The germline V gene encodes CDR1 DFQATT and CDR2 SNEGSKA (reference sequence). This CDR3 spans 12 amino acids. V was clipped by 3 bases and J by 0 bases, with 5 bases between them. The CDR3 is CSARRVNTEAFF. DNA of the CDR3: TGCAGTGCTAGGAGGGTGAACACTGAAGCTTTCTTT.

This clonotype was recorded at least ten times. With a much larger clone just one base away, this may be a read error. This CDR3 reads CASSLREGRAGELFF. CDR3 nucleotide sequence: TGTGCCAGCAGTTTACGGGAGGGCCGGGCCGGGGAGCTGTTTTTT. V gene TRBV6-5 combines with J gene TRBJ2-2; 8 bases match TRBD2. CDR1 MNHEY and CDR2 SVGAGI come from the germline V gene. The CDR3 is 15 residues long. V shed 4 bases and J 6 bases; nucleotides not matched to a gene: 7.

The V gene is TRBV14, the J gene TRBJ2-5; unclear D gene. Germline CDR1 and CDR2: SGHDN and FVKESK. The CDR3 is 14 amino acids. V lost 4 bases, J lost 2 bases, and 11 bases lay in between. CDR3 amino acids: CASSLISSQETQYF. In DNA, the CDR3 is TGTGCCAGCAGCCTCATCTCATCACAAGAGACCCAGTACTTC.

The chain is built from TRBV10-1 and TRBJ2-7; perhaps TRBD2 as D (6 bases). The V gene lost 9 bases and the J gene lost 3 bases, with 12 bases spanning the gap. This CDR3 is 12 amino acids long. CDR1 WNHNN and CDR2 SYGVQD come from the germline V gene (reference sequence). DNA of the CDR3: TGCGCCAGGCGGGGAAAAGACTACGAGCAGTACTTC. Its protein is CARRGKDYEQYF.

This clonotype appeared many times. The CDR3: CATSRESGVGYNEQFF. In DNA, the CDR3 is TGTGCCACCAGCAGAGAAAGCGGGGTAGGGTACAATGAGCAGTTCTTC. The J gene is TRBJ2-1, the V gene TRBV15; TRBD2 agrees at 7 bases. Germline lookup yields CDR1 LNHNV and CDR2 YYDKDF (reference sequence). The junction had 6 bases not matched to a gene; V was cut back by 0 bases and J by 4 bases. The CDR3 loop spans 16 amino acids.

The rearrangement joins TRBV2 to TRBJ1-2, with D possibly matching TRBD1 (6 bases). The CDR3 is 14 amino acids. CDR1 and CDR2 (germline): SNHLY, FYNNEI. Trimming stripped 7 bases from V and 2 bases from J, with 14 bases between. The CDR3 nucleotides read TGTGCCAGCAATAGGGGGGCACCAAACTATGGCTACACCTTC. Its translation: CASNRGAPNYGYTF. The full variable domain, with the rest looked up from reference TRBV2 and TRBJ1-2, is EPEVTQTPSHQVTQMGQEVILRCVPISNHLYFYWYRQILGQKVEFLVSFYNNEISEKSEIFDDQFSVERPDGSNFTLKIRSTKLEDSAMYFCASNRGAPNYGYTFGSGTRLTVV.

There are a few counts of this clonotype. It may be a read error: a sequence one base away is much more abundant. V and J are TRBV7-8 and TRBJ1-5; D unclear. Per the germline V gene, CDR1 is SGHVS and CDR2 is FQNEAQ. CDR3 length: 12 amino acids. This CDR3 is CANSSLDQPQHF. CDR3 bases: TGTGCCAACAGCTCCTTAGATCAGCCCCAGCATTTT.

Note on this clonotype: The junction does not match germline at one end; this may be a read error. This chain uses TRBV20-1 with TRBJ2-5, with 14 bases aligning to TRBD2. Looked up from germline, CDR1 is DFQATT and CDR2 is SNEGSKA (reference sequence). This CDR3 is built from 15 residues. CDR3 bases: TGCAGTGCGAGAGGGACTAGCGGGAGAGAGGAGACCCAGTACTTC. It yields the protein CSARGTSGREETQYF.

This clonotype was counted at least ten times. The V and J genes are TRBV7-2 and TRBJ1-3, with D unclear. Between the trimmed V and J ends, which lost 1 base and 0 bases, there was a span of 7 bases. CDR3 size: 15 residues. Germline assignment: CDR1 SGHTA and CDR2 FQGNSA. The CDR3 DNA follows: TGTGCCAGCAGCTTAGGACCGGTCTCTGGAAACACCATATATTTT. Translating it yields CASSLGPVSGNTIYF.

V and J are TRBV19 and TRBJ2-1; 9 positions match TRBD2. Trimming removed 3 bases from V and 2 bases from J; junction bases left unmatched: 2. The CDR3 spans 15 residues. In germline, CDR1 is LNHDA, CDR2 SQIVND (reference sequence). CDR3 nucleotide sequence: TGTGCCAGTAGTATTGCTAGCGGGACCTACAATGAGCAGTTCTTC. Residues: CASSIASGTYNEQFF.

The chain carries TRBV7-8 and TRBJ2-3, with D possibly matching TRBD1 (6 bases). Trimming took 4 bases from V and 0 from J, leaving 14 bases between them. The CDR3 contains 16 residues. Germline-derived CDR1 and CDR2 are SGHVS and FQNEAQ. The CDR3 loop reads CASSSTGTDSTDTQYF. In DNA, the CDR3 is TGTGCCAGCAGCTCAACAGGGACCGATAGCACAGATACGCAGTATTTT.

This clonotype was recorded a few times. The CDR3 region is CAISESASRLDTQYF. The CDR3 DNA reads TGTGCCATCAGTGAGTCAGCCAGTAGGTTAGATACGCAGTATTTT. The chain uses TRBV10-3 and TRBJ2-3, with no clear D. V lost 0 bases to trimming and J lost 5 bases, with 12 bases between them. This CDR3 has 15 amino acids. The germline gives CDR1 ENHRY, CDR2 SYGVKD.

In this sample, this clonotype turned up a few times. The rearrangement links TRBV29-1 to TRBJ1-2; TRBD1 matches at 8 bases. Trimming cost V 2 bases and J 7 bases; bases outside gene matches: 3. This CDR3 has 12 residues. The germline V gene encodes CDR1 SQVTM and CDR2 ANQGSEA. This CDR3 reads CSVERTGLGYTF. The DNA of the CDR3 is TGCAGCGTTGAACGGACAGGGCTTGGCTACACCTTC. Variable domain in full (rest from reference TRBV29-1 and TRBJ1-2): SAVISQKPSRDICQRGTSLTIQCQVDSQVTMMFWYRQQPGQSLTLIATANQGSEATYESGFVIDKFPISRPNLTFSTLTVSNMSPEDSSIYLCSVERTGLGYTFGSGTRLTVV.

As DNA, the CDR3 is TGTGCCAGCAGGGAGCGGACTTCCGACAGCACAGATACGCAGTATTTT. It yields the protein CASRERTSDSTDTQYF. The chain recombines TRBV2 with TRBJ2-3; tentative D call: TRBD2 (5 bases). Germline CDR1 and CDR2: SNHLY and FYNNEI. The V gene lost 6 bases and the J gene lost 0 bases, with 16 bases spanning the gap. The CDR3 contains 16 residues.